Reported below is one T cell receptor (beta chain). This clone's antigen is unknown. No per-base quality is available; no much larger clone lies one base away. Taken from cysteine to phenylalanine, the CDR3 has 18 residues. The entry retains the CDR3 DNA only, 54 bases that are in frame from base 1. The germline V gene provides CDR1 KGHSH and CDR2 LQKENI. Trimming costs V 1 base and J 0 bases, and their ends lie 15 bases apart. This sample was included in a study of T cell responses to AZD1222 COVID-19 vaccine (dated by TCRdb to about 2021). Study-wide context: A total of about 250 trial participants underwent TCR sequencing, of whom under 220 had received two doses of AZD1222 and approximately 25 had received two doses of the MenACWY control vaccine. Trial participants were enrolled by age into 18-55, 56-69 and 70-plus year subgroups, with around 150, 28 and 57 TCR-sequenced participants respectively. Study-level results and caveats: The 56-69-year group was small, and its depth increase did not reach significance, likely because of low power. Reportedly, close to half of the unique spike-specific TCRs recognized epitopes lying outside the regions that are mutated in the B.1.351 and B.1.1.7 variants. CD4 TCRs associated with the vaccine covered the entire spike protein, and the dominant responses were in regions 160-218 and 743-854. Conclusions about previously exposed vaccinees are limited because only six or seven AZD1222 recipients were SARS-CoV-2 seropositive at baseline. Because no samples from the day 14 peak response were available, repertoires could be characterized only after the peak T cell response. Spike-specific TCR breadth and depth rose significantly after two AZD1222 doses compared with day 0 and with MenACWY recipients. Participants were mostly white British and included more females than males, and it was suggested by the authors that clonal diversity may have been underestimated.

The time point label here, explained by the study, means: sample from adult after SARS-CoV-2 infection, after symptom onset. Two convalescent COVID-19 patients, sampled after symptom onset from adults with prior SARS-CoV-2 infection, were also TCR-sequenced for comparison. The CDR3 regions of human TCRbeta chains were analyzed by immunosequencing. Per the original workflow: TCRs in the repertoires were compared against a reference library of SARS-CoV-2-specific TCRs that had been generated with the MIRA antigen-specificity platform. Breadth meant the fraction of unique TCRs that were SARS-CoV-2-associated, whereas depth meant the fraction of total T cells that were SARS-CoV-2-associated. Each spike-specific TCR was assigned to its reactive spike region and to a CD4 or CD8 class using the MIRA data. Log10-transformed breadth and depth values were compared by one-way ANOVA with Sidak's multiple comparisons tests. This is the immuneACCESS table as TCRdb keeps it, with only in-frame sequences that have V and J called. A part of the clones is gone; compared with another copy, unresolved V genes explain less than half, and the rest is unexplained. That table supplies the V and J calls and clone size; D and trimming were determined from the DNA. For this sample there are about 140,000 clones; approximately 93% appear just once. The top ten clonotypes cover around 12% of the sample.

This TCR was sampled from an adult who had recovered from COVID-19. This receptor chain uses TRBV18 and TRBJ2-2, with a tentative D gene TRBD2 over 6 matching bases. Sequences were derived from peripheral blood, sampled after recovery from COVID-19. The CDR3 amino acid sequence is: CASSPRSTGAPNTGELFF. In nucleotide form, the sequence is TGTGCCAGCTCACCACGTTCGACGGGAGCGCCGAACACCGGGGAGCTGTTTTTT.